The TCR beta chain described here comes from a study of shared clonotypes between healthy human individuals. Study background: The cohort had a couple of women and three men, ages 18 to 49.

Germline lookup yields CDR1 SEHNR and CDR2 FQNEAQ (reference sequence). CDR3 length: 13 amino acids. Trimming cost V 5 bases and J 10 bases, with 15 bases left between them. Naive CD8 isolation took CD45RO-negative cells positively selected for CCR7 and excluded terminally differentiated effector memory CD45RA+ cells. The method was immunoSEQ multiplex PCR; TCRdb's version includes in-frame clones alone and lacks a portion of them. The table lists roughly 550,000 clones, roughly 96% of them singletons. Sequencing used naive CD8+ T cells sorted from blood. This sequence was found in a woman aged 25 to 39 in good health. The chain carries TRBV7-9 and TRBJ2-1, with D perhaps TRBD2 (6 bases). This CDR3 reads CASSPYLGGEQFF. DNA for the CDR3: TGTGCCAGCAGCCCATACCTCGGGGGAGAGCAGTTCTTC.